The clone carrying this T cell receptor beta chain was detected a few times. Sequencing was performed with immunoSEQ multiplex PCR; in TCRdb, only in-frame clones are kept and a portion is missing. The sample has about 120,000 clones, more than 75% seen once; the top ten hold more than 6.5%. The sample comes from a study of T cell responses to AZD1222 COVID-19 vaccine. CDR3 length: 14 amino acids. Trimming shortened V by 0 bases and J by 4 bases, and 7 bases separated the two germline ends. Germline V gives CDR1 SNHLY, CDR2 FYNNEI. Sequenced material: peripheral blood, taken on day 0 of AZD1222 vaccination. V gene TRBV2 combines with J gene TRBJ2-1; D possibly corresponds to TRBD1 (5 bases). This sequence originates from an adult in good health. In nucleotides, the CDR3 is TGTGCCAGCAGTGAAGCACAGGTGTACAATGAGCAGTTCTTC. This encodes CASSEAQVYNEQFF.